These 26 T cell receptor beta chains share one sample of origin, sequenced in a study of T cell responses to AZD1222 COVID-19 vaccine. Some clones are missing from TCRdb's copy, which holds only in-frame ones; the method was immunoSEQ multiplex PCR. The sample includes tens of thousands of clones, over 75% of them seen just once. The specimen was peripheral blood, collected 28 days after the second AZD1222 dose. Receptors were obtained from an adult who received the AZD1222 COVID-19 vaccine.

CDR3 DNA: TGTGCCAGCAGCTTGGTGACACTTAGACGTCGCTATGGCTACACCTTC. It codes for CASSLVTLRRRYGYTF. This sequence joins TRBV7-2 and TRBJ1-2; D not resolved. The CDR3 consists of 16 residues. V was trimmed by 3 bases and J by 4 bases, leaving 18 bases between them. The V gene's germline CDR1 is SGHTA and CDR2 FQGNSA.

The chain has TRBV29-1 and TRBJ2-5, with a possible D match to TRBD1 (6 bases). This CDR3 is built from 13 residues. Germline loops: CDR1 SQVTM, CDR2 ANQGSEA. V lost 2 bases and J lost 2, with 9 bases in between. The chain's CDR3 is CSVELDRQETQYF. The CDR3 DNA reads as TGCAGCGTTGAACTTGACAGGCAAGAGACCCAGTACTTC.

CDR3 sequence reads: CASSEGQSSWSTEAFF. DNA of the CDR3: TGTGCCAGCAGTGAGGGACAAAGCTCCTGGAGCACTGAAGCTTTCTTT. This chain uses TRBV6-1 with TRBJ1-1; tentative D call: TRBD1 (6 bases). The CDR3 totals 16 residues. V gave up 3 bases and J gave up 4 bases, with 18 bases separating them. CDR1 MNHNS and CDR2 SASEGT come from the germline V gene.

This chain joins TRBV11-2 and TRBJ1-2; TRBD1 is a possible D gene (5 bases). Germline V CDR1 and CDR2: SGHAT, FQNNGV. The CDR3 runs 17 residues. Between the trimmed V and J ends, which lost 2 bases and 2 bases, there was a span of 18 bases. CDR3 protein: CASSLLAGPGTNYGYTF. In DNA, the CDR3 is TGTGCCAGCAGCTTATTGGCAGGGCCGGGTACAAACTATGGCTACACCTTC.

The chain combines TRBV25-1 with TRBJ1-6; D remains ambiguous. Germline-derived CDR1 and CDR2 are MGHDK and SYGVNS. The CDR3 has 13 amino acids. V shed 7 bases and J shed 8 bases, with 12 bases lying between them. The CDR3 spells CASTRERDSPLHF. The CDR3, as DNA: TGTGCCAGCACCCGCGAGCGGGATTCACCCCTCCACTTT. Drawing the rest from reference TRBV25-1 and TRBJ1-6, the complete variable domain is EADIYQTPRYLVIGTGKKITLECSQTMGHDKMYWYQQDPGMELHLIHYSYGVNSTEKGDLSSESTVSRIRTEHFPLTLESARPSHTSQYLCASTRERDSPLHFGNGTRLTVT.

The chain has TRBV7-2 and TRBJ1-1, with TRBD1 as a possible D gene (5 bases). Germline V lookup: CDR1 SGHTA, CDR2 FQGNSA. The CDR3 contains 15 residues. V lost 5 bases and J 0 bases, leaving 13 bases between the germline ends. This CDR3 is CASSLHAGLNTEAFF. The CDR3 bases are TGTGCCAGCAGCCTACACGCAGGGTTGAACACTGAAGCTTTCTTT.

This chain links TRBV5-4 with TRBJ2-1; perhaps TRBD2 as D (5 bases). CDR1 and CDR2 from the germline V gene are SGHNT and YYREEE (reference sequence). The V gene lost 1 base and the J gene lost 9 bases, with 14 bases spanning the gap. This CDR3 is 14 amino acids long. CDR3 region: CASSLTRNPGEQFF. The CDR3 nucleotides read TGTGCCAGCAGCTTGACTAGGAATCCTGGTGAGCAGTTCTTC.

The gene calls are TRBV24-1 and TRBJ2-1; D possibly corresponds to TRBD2 (5 bases). Trimming removed 5 bases from V and 6 bases from J, with 10 bases in between. CDR1 and CDR2 (germline): KGHDR, SFDVKD. This CDR3 region has 13 residues. The CDR3 loop is CATSAVRGNEQFF. The CDR3 nucleotides are TGTGCCACCAGTGCTGTCCGGGGCAATGAGCAGTTCTTC.

In its sample, this clone was seen a few times. The rearrangement links TRBV19 to TRBJ2-2; 8 bases fit TRBD1. CDR1 is LNHDA and CDR2 is SQIVND in the germline V gene (reference sequence). CDR3 length: 14 residues. Trimming removed 6 bases from V and 1 base from J; junction bases left unmatched: 1. CDR3 loop: CASRGTGNTGELFF. The CDR3 DNA follows: TGTGCCAGTAGAGGGACAGGGAACACCGGGGAGCTGTTTTTT.

The chain joins TRBV5-1 to TRBJ1-3; possible D gene TRBD1, 5 bases. The CDR3 runs 15 residues. Trimming removed 3 bases from V and 1 base from J, with 11 bases in between. Germline V gene data show CDR1 as SGHRS and CDR2 as YFSETQ. The CDR3 reads CASSSGGVSGNTIYF. DNA for the CDR3: TGCGCCAGCAGCTCCGGAGGGGTGTCTGGAAACACCATATATTTT.

The chain employs TRBV7-2 and TRBJ1-2; D is uncertain. The length of the CDR3 is 13 residues. Trimming took 4 bases from V and 6 from J, leaving 12 bases between them. Germline CDR1 and CDR2: SGHTA and FQGNSA. CDR3 nucleotide sequence: TGTGCCAGCAGCTCACGGGCCGGCGATGGCTACACCTTC. Its translation is CASSSRAGDGYTF.

This chain uses TRBV7-6 with TRBJ1-6; 8 nucleotides align to TRBD1. Germline V gene data show CDR1 as SGHVS and CDR2 as FNYEAQ. V dropped 4 bases and J dropped 6; count of bases not matched to a gene: 5. The CDR3 runs 15 residues. This CDR3 is CASSYGQGRNSPLHF. The CDR3 nucleotides are TGTGCCAGCAGCTACGGACAGGGCCGTAATTCACCCCTCCACTTT. Drawing the rest from reference TRBV7-6 and TRBJ1-6, the complete variable domain is GAGVSQSPRYKVTKRGQDVALRCDPISGHVSLYWYRQALGQGPEFLTYFNYEAQQDKSGLPNDRFSAERPEGSISTLTIQRTEQRDSAMYRCASSYGQGRNSPLHFGNGTRLTVT.

The chain combines TRBV5-1 with TRBJ2-7; 7 bases map to TRBD1. The length of the CDR3 is 13 residues. Germline trimming cut 5 bases from V and 2 bases from J; bases unmatched to any gene: 4. Per germline, CDR1 SGHRS and CDR2 YFSETQ. The CDR3 nucleotides are TGCGCCAGCAGACCTGACAGGGCCTACGAGCAGTACTTC. It specifies CASRPDRAYEQYF.

The V call is TRBV30, the J call TRBJ1-6; TRBD1 might be the D (5 bases). The CDR3 spans 13 residues. Trimming pared 5 bases from V and 9 bases from J, leaving 14 bases between. CDR1 and CDR2 (germline): GTSNPN, SVGIG (reference sequence). CDR3: CAWAGGARSPLHF. CDR3 DNA: TGTGCCTGGGCCGGGGGAGCTCGTTCACCCCTCCACTTT.

This clone was seen just once. The chain couples TRBV18 to TRBJ1-5; no clear D gene. This CDR3 region has 13 residues. Germline CDR1 is KGHSH and CDR2 is LQKENI. Trimming cost V 2 bases and J 7 bases, with 9 bases left between them. This CDR3 reads CASSPTVGQPQHF. The CDR3 DNA is TGTGCCAGCTCACCAACGGTTGGGCAGCCCCAGCATTTT.

The rearrangement joins TRBV19 to TRBJ1-1; D remains ambiguous. CDR1 and CDR2 (germline): LNHDA, SQIVND (reference sequence). V was shortened by 7 bases and J by 3 bases, with 21 bases between the two germline ends. The length of the CDR3 is 16 residues. Here the CDR3 reads CASTPYYGNVDTEAFF. CDR3 bases: TGTGCCAGTACTCCCTACTACGGCAATGTCGACACTGAAGCTTTCTTT.

The chain couples TRBV5-5 to TRBJ1-5; TRBD1 aligns across 8 bases. J gave up 7 bases and V 4 bases, and 16 bases lay outside the gene matches. The CDR3 has 17 amino acids. Germline V gives CDR1 SGHKS, CDR2 YYEKEE (reference sequence). The CDR3 reads CASSHLPDREVRQPQHF. For the CDR3, the DNA is TGTGCCAGCAGCCACCTCCCGGACAGGGAGGTAAGGCAGCCCCAGCATTTT.

This chain links TRBV19 with TRBJ1-2; D is possibly TRBD1 (6 bases). V gave up 6 bases and J gave up 5 bases, with 13 bases separating them. The CDR3 length is 13 residues. Germline-derived CDR1 and CDR2 are LNHDA and SQIVND (reference sequence). The CDR3 DNA reads as TGTGCCAGTAGCCCGACAGGAGCTTATGGCTACACCTTC. It is translated as CASSPTGAYGYTF.

This clone was observed a single time. The rearrangement links TRBV7-3 to TRBJ2-1; 12 bases align to TRBD2. Per germline, CDR1 SGHTA and CDR2 FQGTGA. The junction had 5 bases not matched to a gene; V was cut back by 6 bases and J by 8 bases. The CDR3 consists of 14 residues. The CDR3 loop reads CASRERLAGDEQFF. The CDR3 region has the DNA TGTGCCAGCAGGGAGAGACTAGCGGGGGATGAGCAGTTCTTC.

The gene calls are TRBV19 and TRBJ2-4, with TRBD2 matching 8 bases. The CDR3 is 16 amino acids. After removal of 3 bases from V and 0 bases from J, the junction contained 4 bases not matched to a gene. Germline V gene data show CDR1 as LNHDA and CDR2 as SQIVND (reference sequence). In DNA form, the CDR3 reads TGTGCCAGTAGTATCGGGGGGGTCCTAGCCAAAAACATTCAGTACTTC. Translating it yields CASSIGGVLAKNIQYF.

This clone was found once. The chain is built from TRBV6-5 and TRBJ1-5; D is undetermined. Germline V lookup: CDR1 MNHEY, CDR2 SVGAGI. CDR3 length equals 16 residues. V was clipped by 2 bases and J by 4 bases, with 15 bases between them. CDR3 sequence (DNA): TGTGCCAGCAGTTACAGGCAGGAGGTGAGAAATCAGCCCCAGCATTTT. Translation: CASSYRQEVRNQPQHF.

The V call is TRBV6-5, the J call TRBJ1-1; D is undetermined. CDR3 length: 15 residues. V lost 3 bases and J lost 7, with 18 bases in between. CDR1 is MNHEY and CDR2 is SVGAGI in the germline V gene. CDR3 amino acids: CASSYYREGAFEAFF. The CDR3 region has the DNA TGTGCCAGCAGTTATTATCGAGAGGGAGCCTTTGAAGCTTTCTTT.

The chain is built from TRBV27 and TRBJ1-2, with no clear D. V was shortened by 4 bases and J by 8 bases, with 11 bases between the two germline ends. CDR1 is MNHEY, CDR2 SMNVEV, per germline (reference sequence). The CDR3 spans 12 residues. The CDR3 loop is CASSSTGDGYTF. CDR3 bases: TGTGCCAGCAGTTCGACGGGTGACGGCTACACCTTC.

CDR3 in DNA: TGTGCCAGCAGTCGCTTGTCCAACTATGGCTACACCTTC. Its translation: CASSRLSNYGYTF. The rearrangement links TRBV6-5 to TRBJ1-2; no clear D gene. From germline, CDR1 is MNHEY and CDR2 SVGAGI. The CDR3 runs to 13 residues. Between the trimmed V and J ends, which lost 5 bases and 2 bases, there was a span of 9 bases.

This clone was counted a few times. The V gene is TRBV19, the J gene TRBJ1-3; tentatively, D is TRBD1 (6 bases). The CDR3 is made up of 15 amino acids. Germline CDR1 reads LNHDA; CDR2 reads SQIVND (reference sequence). The V gene lost 5 bases and the J gene lost 4 bases, with 15 bases spanning the gap. The CDR3 protein is CASSLAGGNGNTIYF. The CDR3 DNA reads as TGTGCCAGTAGTTTGGCCGGGGGCAACGGAAACACCATATATTTT.

The V call is TRBV18, the J call TRBJ1-2; D remains ambiguous. The germline V gene has CDR1 KGHSH and CDR2 LQKENI. The CDR3 is 12 amino acids. The V end lost 4 bases, the J end lost 2 bases, and 5 bases lay between the germline ends. The DNA of the CDR3 is TGTGCCAGCTCACTCGACAACTATGGCTACACCTTC. Protein sequence: CASSLDNYGYTF.